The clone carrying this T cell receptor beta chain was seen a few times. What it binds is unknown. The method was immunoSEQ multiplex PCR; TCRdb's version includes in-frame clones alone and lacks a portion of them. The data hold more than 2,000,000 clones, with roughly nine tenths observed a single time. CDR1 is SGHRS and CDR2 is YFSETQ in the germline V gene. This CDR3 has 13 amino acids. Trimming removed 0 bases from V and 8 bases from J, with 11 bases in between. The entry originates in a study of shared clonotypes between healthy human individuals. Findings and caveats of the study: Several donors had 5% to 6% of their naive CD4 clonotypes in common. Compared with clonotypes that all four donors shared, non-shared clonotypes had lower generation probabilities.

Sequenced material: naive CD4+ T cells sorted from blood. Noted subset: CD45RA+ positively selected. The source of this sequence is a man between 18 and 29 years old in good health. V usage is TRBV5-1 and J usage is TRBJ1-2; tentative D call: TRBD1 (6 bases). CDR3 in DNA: TGCGCCAGCAGCTTGGACAGGGCAAGCGGCTACACCTTC. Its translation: CASSLDRASGYTF. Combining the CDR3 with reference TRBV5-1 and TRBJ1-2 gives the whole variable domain KAGVTQTPRYLIKTRGQQVTLSCSPISGHRSVSWYQQTPGQGLQFLFEYFSETQRNKGNFPGRFSGRQFSNSRSEMNVSTLELGDSALYLCASSLDRASGYTFGSGTRLTVV.